What follows are 5 T cell receptor beta chains derived from one specimen sequenced in a study of T cells in Graves' hyperthyroidism and ophthalmopathy. Amplified regions were TCR beta CDR3 sequences from RNA transcripts. TCR CDR3 regions were first amplified by RT-PCR with HTBI primers. TCRdb independently ran MiXCR on the multiplex PCR reads; one entry per CDR3 protein. Of 360,000 or so distinct CDR3 sequences listed, about a fifth are singletons. Input material: blood. The receptors stem from a woman aged 18-35 years with Graves' hyperthyroidism.

The sample holds many counts of this clonotype. The chain has TRBV5-1 and TRBJ2-7; TRBD2 might be the D (5 bases). Germline loops: CDR1 SGHRS, CDR2 YFSETQ. V was trimmed by 0 bases and J by 4 bases, leaving 14 bases between them. The CDR3 is 15 amino acids. The CDR3 protein is CASSLVERAKYEQYF. CDR3 bases: TGCGCCAGCAGCTTGGTTGAGAGGGCTAAATACGAGCAGTACTTC.

The chain links TRBV28 to TRBJ2-6; the D gene could be TRBD1 or TRBD2 (6 bases each). Trimming removed 5 bases from V and 3 bases from J, with 17 bases in between. Germline-derived CDR1 and CDR2 are MDHEN and SYDVKM. The CDR3 is 17 amino acids. The CDR3 DNA follows: TGTGCCAGCAGTACTTGGCGGACAGCGGGTGGGGCCAACGTCCTGACTTTC. This encodes CASSTWRTAGGANVLTF.

V gene TRBV25-1 combines with J gene TRBJ2-7; D might be TRBD1 (6 bases). The length of the CDR3 is 14 residues. The V gene's germline CDR1 is MGHDK and CDR2 SYGVNS. Trimming left V 5 bases short and J 1 base short, with 12 bases between. The CDR3 spells CASSTDSISYEQYF. DNA for the CDR3: TGTGCCAGCAGTACGGACAGCATATCCTACGAGCAGTACTTC.

This clonotype was found a few times. A much larger clone is a single base away; this may be a read error. The chain combines TRBV11-1 with TRBJ2-2; possible D gene TRBD2, 5 bases. This CDR3 region has 13 residues. Germline values: CDR1 SGHAT, CDR2 FQDESV (reference sequence). CDR3 region: CASSQVNTGELLF. The CDR3 DNA is TGTGCCAGCAGCCAGGTGAACACCGGGGAGCTGCTTTTT.

This clonotype was counted ten times or more. The chain couples TRBV12-3 or TRBV12-4 to TRBJ2-5; TRBD1 might be the D (6 bases). V was shortened by 6 bases and J by 2 bases, with 13 bases between the two germline ends. This CDR3 is 14 amino acids long. The chain's CDR3 is CASSFRGWQETQYF. The CDR3 coding sequence is TGTGCCAGCAGCTTTAGGGGGTGGCAAGAGACCCAGTACTTC.